This passage covers 28 T cell receptor beta chains from one sample sequenced in a study of regulatory T cells in long-lasting Graves disease (dated by TCRdb to the early 2020s). What the time point label conveys for this sample: persistent/refractory GD, antithyroid drugs over 5 years with positive TRAb. For both TCR sequencing and RNA sequencing, RNA was extracted from PBMCs using TRIzol. Libraries were constructed by multiplex PCR. The sequencer was an Illumina HiSeq 4000. CDR3 regions were amplified by Arm-PCR with iRepertoire HTBI primers to construct TCR beta libraries. The public reads were reprocessed in TCRdb via fastp at Q25 and MiXCR, keeping in-frame beta chains. CDR3 protein sequences are deduplicated, and each keeps its most common genes and DNA. In this sample the table shows about 460,000 distinct CDR3 sequences, roughly 22% of which occur a single time. The ten top clones hold less than 15% of the sample.

Sequencing was performed on peripheral blood mononuclear cells (PBMCs), taken when the disease was refractory, from a patient treated with antithyroid drugs. These receptors were taken from a female donor with Graves disease.

This clonotype was found a few times. This sequence joins TRBV7-9 and TRBJ2-7; TRBD2 aligns across 7 bases. This CDR3 is 14 amino acids long. V dropped 6 bases and J dropped 4; count of bases not matched to a gene: 9. Germline V CDR1 and CDR2: SEHNR, FQNEAQ (reference sequence). This chain's CDR3 is CASSMTSSMYEQYF. The CDR3 DNA is TGTGCCAGCAGTATGACTAGCAGTATGTACGAGCAGTACTTC.

This clonotype was recorded at least ten times. V gene TRBV7-8 combines with J gene TRBJ1-1; 9 bases fit TRBD1. CDR3 size: 15 residues. J was trimmed by 5 bases and V by 3 bases; bases with no gene match: 7. Germline values: CDR1 SGHVS, CDR2 FQNEAQ. CDR3 region: CASSFLDRGWTEAFF. DNA of the CDR3: TGTGCCAGCAGCTTCCTCGACAGGGGGTGGACTGAAGCTTTCTTT.

The chain joins TRBV30 to TRBJ2-2; no clear D. CDR1 and CDR2 (germline): GTSNPN, SVGIG (reference sequence). The CDR3 spans 15 residues. The V end was cut by 1 base, the J end by 5 bases, with 14 bases between. The CDR3 nucleotides are TGTGCCTGGAGTGACCCGCCGTATTCGACCGGGGAGCTGTTTTTT. Residues: CAWSDPPYSTGELFF.

This clonotype was detected a few times. The chain employs TRBV13 and TRBJ2-3; 12 positions agree with TRBD2. The CDR3 consists of 17 residues. With V trimmed by 3 bases and J by 0 bases, 4 bases remained unmatched. Germline V gene lookup returns CDR1 PRHDT and CDR2 FYEKMQ (reference sequence). The CDR3 protein is CASSLRTSGTSTDTQYF. CDR3 bases: TGTGCCAGCAGCTTGAGGACTAGCGGGACTAGCACAGATACGCAGTATTTT. Variable domain in full (rest from reference TRBV13 and TRBJ2-3): AAGVIQSPRHLIKEKRETATLKCYPIPRHDTVYWYQQGPGQDPQFLISFYEKMQSDKGSIPDRFSAQQFSDYHSELNMSSLELGDSALYFCASSLRTSGTSTDTQYFGPGTRLTVL.

This clonotype was detected ten times or more. The chain uses TRBV10-3 and TRBJ2-5, with 12 bases lining up with TRBD2. The J segment lost 5 bases and the V segment lost 6 bases, leaving 7 bases of the junction unmatched. The CDR3 is 15 amino acids. Per germline, CDR1 ENHRY and CDR2 SYGVKD. CDR3 sequence (DNA): TGTGCCATCAGCCTACTAGCGGGGGGAGGGGAGACCCAGTACTTC. Protein sequence: CAISLLAGGGETQYF.

This clonotype was seen ten or more times. The chain has TRBV6-1 and TRBJ1-1; maybe TRBD1 (6 bases). The length of the CDR3 is 16 residues. Germline lookup yields CDR1 MNHNS and CDR2 SASEGT. The V end was cut by 6 bases, the J end by 0 bases, with 17 bases between. The chain's CDR3 is CASSSTWTVMNTEAFF. The CDR3 nucleotides read TGTGCCAGCAGCTCAACCTGGACAGTAATGAACACTGAAGCTTTCTTT.

This clonotype has at least ten counts. The chain couples TRBV11-2 to TRBJ1-5; the D is unclear. The CDR3 has 17 residues. V was pared by 1 base and J by 0 bases, with 13 bases between. The germline CDR1 and CDR2 sequences are SGHAT and FQNNGV. CDR3 nucleotides: TGTGCCAGCAGCTTAGTTTCGGCGGTATATAGCAATCAGCCCCAGCATTTT. Its translation: CASSLVSAVYSNQPQHF.

This clonotype has a count of ten or more. The gene calls are TRBV5-5 and TRBJ2-7; no clear D. From germline, CDR1 is SGHKS and CDR2 YYEKEE (reference sequence). Between the trimmed V and J ends, which lost 2 bases and 2 bases, there was a span of 8 bases. This CDR3 is built from 13 residues. This chain's CDR3 is CASSFTAAYEQYF. In DNA, the CDR3 is TGTGCCAGCAGCTTTACGGCCGCCTACGAGCAGTACTTC.

There are many counts of this clonotype. This rearrangement joins TRBV6-2 or TRBV6-3 to TRBJ2-7; D remains ambiguous. The CDR3 runs 15 residues. The germline gives CDR1 MNHEY, CDR2 SVGEGT. The V and J ends lost 6 bases and 1 base respectively, with 16 bases between them. CDR3 nucleotide sequence: TGTGCCAGCAGACGATCGCTACAAGCTTCCTACGAGCAGTACTTC. It specifies CASRRSLQASYEQYF.

This clonotype appeared a single time. The chain links TRBV5-1 to TRBJ2-2, with 10 bases that match TRBD2. With V trimmed by 4 bases and J by 5 bases, 11 bases remained unmatched. Germline CDR1 SGHRS, CDR2 YFSETQ. The CDR3 totals 17 residues. The CDR3 spells CASSAYSGGSLTGELFF. For the CDR3, the DNA is TGCGCCAGCAGCGCCTATAGCGGGGGGTCGCTAACCGGGGAGCTGTTTTTT.

This clonotype was observed many times. Since no conserved phenylalanine or tryptophan closes the CDR3, a read error is the likely cause. No DNA is shown, since the ends of the CDR3 on it are uncertain; the CDR3 is the one TCRdb lists. This rearrangement joins TRBV29-1 to TRBJ2-5; no check of the table's D call, TRBD1, against the DNA was made. The germline V gene has CDR1 SQVTM and CDR2 ANQGSEA. The length of the CDR3 is 11 amino acids, counting both ends. This chain's CDR3 is CSAGSSGTVII.

This clonotype came up many times. The rearrangement links TRBV28 to TRBJ1-2; tentative D call: TRBD1 (5 bases). Trimming left V 6 bases short and J 4 bases short, with 18 bases between. Germline V CDR1 and CDR2: MDHEN, SYDVKM. This CDR3 spans 15 amino acids. Written as DNA, the CDR3 is TGTGCCAGCAGCCCCTTAGGGGCAGGGAGCTATGGCTACACCTTC. It translates to CASSPLGAGSYGYTF.

In this sample, this clonotype turned up once. The chain carries TRBV7-9 and TRBJ2-3; no clear D. The CDR3 is 14 amino acids. The V gene's germline CDR1 is SEHNR and CDR2 FQNEAQ (reference sequence). V lost 1 base, J lost 2 bases, and 7 bases lay in between. The CDR3 nucleotides read TGTGCCAGCAGCTTAGACTGGCTCACAGATACGCAGTATTTT. Protein sequence: CASSLDWLTDTQYF.

The chain has TRBV7-9 and TRBJ2-2, with no clear D. V lost 1 base and J 0 bases, leaving 6 bases between the germline ends. The CDR3 contains 15 residues. The germline gives CDR1 SEHNR, CDR2 FQNEAQ (reference sequence). Written as DNA, the CDR3 is TGTGCCAGCAGCTTAGGTCCGACGAACACCGGGGAGCTGTTTTTT. The encoded protein is CASSLGPTNTGELFF.

This clonotype was recorded a few times. The gene calls are TRBV19 and TRBJ2-5; 7 bases agree with TRBD2. V shed 1 base, J shed 3 bases, and the junction held 8 bases outside the gene matches. Per germline, CDR1 LNHDA and CDR2 SQIVND (reference sequence). The length of the CDR3 is 16 residues. CDR3 sequence (DNA): TGTGCCAGTAGTATAGGCATTGGCGGGGGAGAAGAGACCCAGTACTTC. It codes for CASSIGIGGGEETQYF.

A note on this clonotype: It may be a read error: a sequence one base away is much more abundant. J is TRBJ2-7 and V is TRBV6-2 or TRBV6-3; 7 nucleotides agree with TRBD1. Germline V gives CDR1 MNHEY, CDR2 SVGEGT. The CDR3 sequence is 13 residues long. CDR3 amino acids: CASSLTGDHERYF. In DNA, the CDR3 is TGTGCCAGCAGTCTTACAGGGGACCACGAGCGGTACTTC.

This clonotype was counted only a few times. CDR3 in DNA: TGTGCCAGCACCACCGCACAGGGGGCCTCTGAAAAACTGTTTTTT. Translating it yields CASTTAQGASEKLFF. The chain carries TRBV6-1 and TRBJ1-4; the match to TRBD1 covers 9 bases. The V gene's germline CDR1 is MNHNS and CDR2 SASEGT. V lost 7 bases to trimming and J lost 7 bases; unmatched junction nucleotides: 10. The CDR3 spans 15 residues.

This clonotype showed up many times. The V and J genes are TRBV7-2 and TRBJ2-7; 8 bases agree with TRBD2. Trimming took 4 bases from V and 6 from J; bases not matched to a gene: 5. Germline CDR1 reads SGHTA; CDR2 reads FQGNSA. This CDR3 comprises 13 residues. The chain's CDR3 is CASSSSGSGEQYF. In DNA, the CDR3 is TGTGCCAGCAGCTCGAGCGGGAGTGGCGAGCAGTACTTC.

This clonotype was observed at least ten times. This chain links TRBV28 with TRBJ2-5; TRBD2 agrees at 11 bases. Germline V gene lookup returns CDR1 MDHEN and CDR2 SYDVKM. V was pared by 6 bases and J by 2 bases, with 5 bases of the junction left unmatched. The CDR3 spans 15 residues. The CDR3 region has the DNA TGTGCCAGCAGACCTAGCGGGGGGCCTCAAGAGACCCAGTACTTC. The encoded protein is CASRPSGGPQETQYF.

This sequence joins TRBV30 and TRBJ2-5; the D is unclear. This CDR3 is built from 14 residues. From germline, CDR1 is GTSNPN and CDR2 SVGIG (reference sequence). The germline V and J ends were trimmed by 1 base and 1 base, with 10 bases remaining between them. The CDR3 reads CAWSARLGQETQYF. The DNA for the CDR3 is TGTGCCTGGAGTGCAAGACTGGGCCAAGAGACCCAGTACTTC.

This clonotype has just a few counts. The V and J genes are TRBV20-1 and TRBJ2-5, with a possible D match to TRBD2 (5 bases). Germline assignment: CDR1 DFQATT and CDR2 SNEGSKA (reference sequence). The CDR3 is 11 residues long. V shed 5 bases and J shed 3 bases, with 7 bases lying between them. The CDR3 coding sequence is TGCAGTGCTGACGGGGAAGAGACCCAGTACTTC. It yields the protein CSADGEETQYF.

This clonotype was detected only a few times. J is TRBJ2-3 and V is TRBV20-1, with D perhaps matching TRBD2 (6 bases). The CDR3 has 13 amino acids. Germline loops: CDR1 DFQATT, CDR2 SNEGSKA (reference sequence). V was pared by 5 bases and J by 5 bases, with 14 bases between. CDR3 nucleotide sequence: TGCAGTGCTGAGCTCCTGGGGGGAGATACGCAGTATTTT. This gives the protein CSAELLGGDTQYF.

This clonotype is a singleton in its sample. The genes are TRBV29-1 and TRBJ2-7, with 9 bases that match TRBD2. Looked up from germline, CDR1 is SQVTM and CDR2 is ANQGSEA. V was clipped by 4 bases and J by 2 bases; unmatched bases: 3. This CDR3 spans 13 amino acids. CDR3 coding DNA: TGCAGCGTTGTTCTAGCGGGAACCTACGAGCAGTACTTC. It specifies CSVVLAGTYEQYF.

The rearrangement uses TRBV7-2 and TRBJ2-7; no firm D call. Per the germline V gene, CDR1 is SGHTA and CDR2 is FQGNSA. The CDR3 contains 14 residues. The V and J ends lost 5 bases and 2 bases respectively, with 13 bases between them. The CDR3 is CASSPRPSTYEQYF. CDR3 bases: TGTGCCAGCAGCCCGCGGCCTTCTACCTACGAGCAGTACTTC.

The chain is built from TRBV6-5 and TRBJ2-7; 11 positions match TRBD1. V dropped 2 bases and J dropped 3; count of bases not matched to a gene: 3. The germline V gene has CDR1 MNHEY and CDR2 SVGAGI. The CDR3 is 15 residues long. This CDR3 reads CASSYEGQGDYEQYF. CDR3 bases: TGTGCCAGCAGTTACGAGGGACAGGGGGACTACGAGCAGTACTTC.

On this clonotype: The junction departs from the called germline gene at one end, perhaps through a read error. Here the CDR3 DNA reads TGCGCCAGCAGCCCGAGGCTAAGTGAGAACACCGGGGAGCTGTTTTTT. This gives the protein CASSPRLSENTGELFF. The chain joins TRBV11-2 to TRBJ2-2; no firm D call. CDR1 is SGHAT, CDR2 FQNNGV, per germline. This CDR3 comprises 16 residues.

This clonotype has a count of ten or more. This chain connects TRBV27 to TRBJ1-2, with no clear D. With 4 bases removed from V and 4 bases from J, the gap between germline ends came to 10 bases. Germline CDR1 is MNHEY and CDR2 is SMNVEV (reference sequence). The CDR3 is 13 amino acids. Written as DNA, the CDR3 is TGTGCCAGCAGTTCCGCACGGAGCTATGGCTACACCTTC. This translates into CASSSARSYGYTF.

This clonotype was found many times. The chain couples TRBV28 to TRBJ2-7, with D perhaps TRBD2 (6 bases). Germline V gene sequence: CDR1 MDHEN, CDR2 SYDVKM. V lost 6 bases to trimming and J lost 2 bases, with 14 bases between them. The CDR3 runs to 14 residues. In nucleotides, the CDR3 is TGTGCCAGCAGCGGGAGAAATGATCCCTACGAGCAGTACTTC. It translates to CASSGRNDPYEQYF.